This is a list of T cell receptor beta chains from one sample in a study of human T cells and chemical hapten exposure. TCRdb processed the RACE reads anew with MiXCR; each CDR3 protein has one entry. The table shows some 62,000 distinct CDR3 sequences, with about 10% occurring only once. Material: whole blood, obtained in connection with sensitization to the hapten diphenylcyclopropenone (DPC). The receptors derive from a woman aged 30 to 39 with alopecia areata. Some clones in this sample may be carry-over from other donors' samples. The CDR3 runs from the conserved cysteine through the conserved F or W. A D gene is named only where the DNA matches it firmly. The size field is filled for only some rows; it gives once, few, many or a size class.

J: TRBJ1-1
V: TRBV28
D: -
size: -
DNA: TGTGCCAGCACCCCGACGCCGAACACTGAAGCTTTCTTT
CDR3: CASTPTPNTEAFF

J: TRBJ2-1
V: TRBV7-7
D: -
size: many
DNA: TGTGCTAGCAGGCGGGATCAGTGGGCCAATGAGCAGTTCTTC
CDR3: CASRRDQWANEQFF

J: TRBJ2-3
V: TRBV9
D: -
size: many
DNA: TGTGCCAGCAGCGTAGGGAGGCGGGACAGCAGGGGAGATACGCAGTATTTT
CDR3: CASSVGRRDSRGDTQYF

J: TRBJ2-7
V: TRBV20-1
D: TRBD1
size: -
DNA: TGCAGTGCGGGAGGGGGACAGGGGCCCTACGAGCAGTACTTC
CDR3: CSAGGGQGPYEQYF

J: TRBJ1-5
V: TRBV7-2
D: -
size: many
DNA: TGTGCCAGCAGTGGACAGCCTGGACAGCCCCAGCATTTT
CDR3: CASSGQPGQPQHF

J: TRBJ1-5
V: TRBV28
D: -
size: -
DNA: TGTGCCAGCAGCTCTGCCCTGCATCAGCCCCAGCATTTT
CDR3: CASSSALHQPQHF

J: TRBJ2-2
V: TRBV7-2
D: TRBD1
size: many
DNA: TGTGCCAGCAGCTCCCCCCCGGGACAGGGGCCCGGGGAGCTGTTTTTT
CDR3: CASSSPPGQGPGELFF

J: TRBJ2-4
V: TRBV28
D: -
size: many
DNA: TGTGCCAGCAGTTTGGCTACGGGTGGTCAGTACTTC
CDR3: CASSLATGGQYF

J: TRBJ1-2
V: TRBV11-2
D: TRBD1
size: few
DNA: TGTGCCAGCAGTGGTGGTGGGGGGACAGGGGGCCGAGGCTATGGCTACACCTTC
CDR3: CASSGGGGTGGRGYGYTF

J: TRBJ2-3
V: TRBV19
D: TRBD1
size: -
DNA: TGTGCCAGTAGTATAGACAGGGGGTTGGATACGCAGTATTTT
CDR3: CASSIDRGLDTQYF